The 25 T cell receptor beta chains below were found in one sample sequenced in a study of T cell responses to AZD1222 COVID-19 vaccine. Sequencing was performed with immunoSEQ multiplex PCR; in TCRdb, only in-frame clones are kept and a portion is missing. The table includes some 110,000 clones, 90% detected once. Here the sequenced sample was peripheral blood, taken on day 0 of AZD1222 vaccination. The origin of the receptors is an adult in good health.

The CDR3 here is CASSLPNYGYTF. As DNA, the CDR3 is TGTGCCAGCTCCCTTCCTAACTATGGCTACACCTTC. V usage is TRBV18 and J usage is TRBJ1-2, with unresolved D. Germline V gives CDR1 KGHSH, CDR2 LQKENI. CDR3 length equals 12 residues. V lost 6 bases, J lost 0 bases, and 5 bases lay in between.

This chain links TRBV7-3 with TRBJ1-1; TRBD1 matches 7 bases. Germline V gene data show CDR1 as SGHTA and CDR2 as FQGTGA. The V segment lost 5 bases and the J segment 1 base; nucleotides outside the gene matches: 7. CDR3 length: 15 amino acids. CDR3 in DNA: TGTGCCAGCAGCAGATCGGGACAGCAGAACACTGAAGCTTTCTTT. Amino acids: CASSRSGQQNTEAFF.

This chain links TRBV7-9 with TRBJ1-4; unclear D gene. Between the trimmed V and J ends, which lost 1 base and 7 bases, there was a span of 4 bases. This CDR3 is built from 12 residues. The V gene's germline CDR1 is SEHNR and CDR2 FQNEAQ (reference sequence). CDR3 DNA: TGTGCCAGCAGCTTAGAAGCTGAAAAACTGTTTTTT. The encoded protein is CASSLEAEKLFF.

The rearrangement links TRBV5-1 to TRBJ2-5, with TRBD2 matching 7 bases. The CDR3 extends over 15 amino acids. With V trimmed by 0 bases and J by 5 bases, 7 bases remained unmatched. Germline CDR1 is SGHRS and CDR2 is YFSETQ. CDR3 bases: TGCGCCAGCAGCTTGGTCGGCGGGAGCCGGGAGACCCAGTACTTC. Protein: CASSLVGGSRETQYF. The variable domain in full, with the rest retrieved from reference TRBV5-1 and TRBJ2-5, is KAGVTQTPRYLIKTRGQQVTLSCSPISGHRSVSWYQQTPGQGLQFLFEYFSETQRNKGNFPGRFSGRQFSNSRSEMNVSTLELGDSALYLCASSLVGGSRETQYFGPGTRLLVL.

The J gene is TRBJ2-6, the V gene TRBV21-1; TRBD2 is the table's D call and was not checked against the DNA. TRBV21-1 is given as a pseudogene. This CDR3 region has 17 residues. CDR3 loop: CASSPTRTERGANVLTF. CDR3 in DNA: TGTGCCAGCAGCCCAACTCGGACCGAGCGGGGGGCCAACGTCCTGACTTTC.

V usage is TRBV6-6 and J usage is TRBJ2-1, with 9 bases identical to TRBD2. The CDR3 contains 15 residues. J was trimmed by 8 bases and V by 6 bases; bases with no gene match: 11. CDR1 and CDR2 from the germline V gene are MNHNY and SVGAGI (reference sequence). CDR3 coding DNA: TGTGCCAGCAGACTTAGCGGGAGAGGTTCCGATGAGCAGTTCTTC. This translates into CASRLSGRGSDEQFF.

The chain joins TRBV29-1 to TRBJ1-1; D perhaps matches TRBD1 (6 bases). V lost 7 bases and J 0 bases, leaving 18 bases between the germline ends. CDR3 length: 15 amino acids. In germline, CDR1 is SQVTM, CDR2 ANQGSEA. The CDR3 nucleotides are TGCAGCGCCAGAGGAGGGACATATATGAACACTGAAGCTTTCTTT. Amino acid sequence: CSARGGTYMNTEAFF.

Points on this clone: The same CDR3 is also encoded by other DNA sequences in this sample. The chain combines TRBV9 with TRBJ1-2, with unresolved D. Germline assignment: CDR1 SGDLS and CDR2 YYNGEE. V was shortened by 4 bases and J by 0 bases, with 4 bases between the two germline ends. This CDR3 is built from 12 residues. CDR3 nucleotide sequence: TGTGCCAGCAGCCTTTCTAACTATGGCTACACCTTC. Its translation: CASSLSNYGYTF.

This clone was recorded once. The chain combines TRBV7-9 with TRBJ2-1; tentatively, D is TRBD2 (6 bases). Germline V lookup: CDR1 SEHNR, CDR2 FQNEAQ (reference sequence). V was trimmed by 1 base and J by 8 bases, leaving 9 bases between them. CDR3 length equals 13 residues. The CDR3 region is CASSLVAVDEQFF. DNA of the CDR3: TGTGCCAGCAGCTTAGTAGCGGTGGATGAGCAGTTCTTC.

The CDR3 sequence: CASRLDLNQPQHF. CDR3 coding DNA: TGTGCCAGCAGATTAGACCTCAATCAGCCCCAGCATTTT. J is TRBJ1-5 and V is TRBV6-5, with D unclear. V lost 6 bases to trimming and J lost 3 bases, with 9 bases between them. Germline V lookup: CDR1 MNHEY, CDR2 SVGAGI. This CDR3 region has 13 residues.

The genes are TRBV20-1 and TRBJ2-3; the D gene is possibly TRBD2 (6 bases). This CDR3 contains 11 residues. Germline-derived CDR1 and CDR2 are DFQATT and SNEGSKA (reference sequence). The V end was cut by 5 bases, the J end by 7 bases, with 10 bases between. The CDR3 DNA reads TGCAGTGCTCGGGACTCCCATACGCAGTATTTT. It translates to CSARDSHTQYF.

V usage is TRBV5-1 and J usage is TRBJ1-6, with a weak D call TRBD1 (5 bases). The V and J ends lost 0 bases and 10 bases respectively, with 17 bases between them. Germline V gene lookup returns CDR1 SGHRS and CDR2 YFSETQ. The CDR3 runs 16 residues. The CDR3 protein is CASSLAGSREGSPLHF. Here the CDR3 DNA reads TGCGCCAGCAGCTTGGCCGGGTCCAGGGAGGGCTCACCCCTCCACTTT.

J is TRBJ2-7 and V is TRBV5-4, with 9 bases matching TRBD2. J was trimmed by 1 base and V by 5 bases; bases with no gene match: 10. The CDR3 has 16 residues. Germline CDR1 is SGHNT and CDR2 is YYREEE (reference sequence). The CDR3 loop is CASSPTGTSRSYEQYF. CDR3 coding DNA: TGTGCCAGCAGTCCCACCGGGACTAGCAGATCCTACGAGCAGTACTTC.

V gene TRBV7-2 combines with J gene TRBJ2-7; D gene ambiguous. The CDR3 sequence is 13 residues long. V was cut by 4 bases and J by 7 bases, with 14 bases left in between. Germline V gives CDR1 SGHTA, CDR2 FQGNSA. CDR3 protein: CASSYLLVGEQYF. CDR3 sequence (DNA): TGTGCCAGCAGCTACCTCCTAGTGGGGGAGCAGTACTTC.

The chain carries TRBV5-5 and TRBJ1-1; D unresolved. The V gene's germline CDR1 is SGHKS and CDR2 YYEKEE (reference sequence). V was cut by 3 bases and J by 1 base, with 10 bases left in between. CDR3 length equals 14 residues. The CDR3 region has the DNA TGTGCCAGCAGCTCCTTGGGAGGGAACACTGAAGCTTTCTTT. This encodes CASSSLGGNTEAFF.

The chain is built from TRBV10-2 and TRBJ2-5, with 8 bases identical to TRBD2. The CDR3 consists of 14 residues. V gave up 6 bases and J gave up 2 bases; unmatched junction bases: 5. The V gene's germline CDR1 is WSHSY and CDR2 SAAADI. CDR3 region: CASRASGLQETQYF. The DNA for the CDR3 is TGCGCCAGCAGGGCTAGCGGGCTACAAGAGACCCAGTACTTC.

The CDR3 reads CSVEDYRGHYGYTF. DNA of the CDR3: TGCAGCGTTGAAGATTACAGGGGACACTATGGCTACACCTTC. V and J are TRBV29-1 and TRBJ1-2; 7 bases line up with TRBD1. Germline V gene lookup returns CDR1 SQVTM and CDR2 ANQGSEA. CDR3 length: 14 residues. V lost 0 bases to trimming and J lost 3 bases; unmatched junction nucleotides: 4.

The chain carries TRBV5-5 and TRBJ1-5; the D gene is possibly TRBD1 (5 bases). Germline V gives CDR1 SGHKS, CDR2 YYEKEE (reference sequence). Trimming cost V 6 bases and J 7 bases, with 14 bases left between them. This CDR3 is built from 13 residues. CDR3 sequence: CASILGEGQPQHF. CDR3 coding DNA: TGTGCCAGCATCCTTGGGGAGGGGCAGCCCCAGCATTTT.

The gene calls are TRBV7-2 and TRBJ2-5; D assignment may be TRBD1 or TRBD2 (5 bases each). The CDR3 is made up of 14 amino acids. The germline gives CDR1 SGHTA, CDR2 FQGNSA. V lost 5 bases to trimming and J lost 7 bases, with 17 bases between them. This CDR3 reads CASSPGTNGGTQYF. The CDR3 nucleotides read TGTGCCAGCAGCCCCGGGACGAATGGGGGGACCCAGTACTTC.

This chain uses TRBV27 with TRBJ1-5; D is unresolved. CDR1 is MNHEY, CDR2 SMNVEV, per germline (reference sequence). The CDR3 length is 14 residues. Trimming removed 3 bases at V and 5 bases at J, with 11 bases between. The CDR3 DNA sequence: TGTGCCAGCAGTTTGGAAGGGCGGCATCAGCCCCAGCATTTT. Translated: CASSLEGRHQPQHF.

V gene TRBV7-2 combines with J gene TRBJ1-3; D gene uncertain. Germline lookup yields CDR1 SGHTA and CDR2 FQGNSA. Trimming stripped 1 base from V and 9 bases from J, with 10 bases between. The CDR3 consists of 13 residues. The CDR3 loop reads CASSLDGVGTIYF. DNA of the CDR3: TGTGCCAGCAGCTTAGATGGAGTAGGCACCATATATTTT.

The chain combines TRBV12-3 or TRBV12-4 with TRBJ1-2, with 10 positions matching TRBD1. The length of the CDR3 is 13 residues. Trimming cost V 6 bases and J 6 bases; bases outside gene matches: 4. The CDR3 DNA sequence: TGTGCCAGCAGACGGGACAGGGGCAATGGCTACACCTTC. It specifies CASRRDRGNGYTF.

The chain recombines TRBV12-3 or TRBV12-4 with TRBJ1-2; 8 bases fit TRBD1. V lost 4 bases to trimming and J lost 6 bases; unmatched junction nucleotides: 4. This CDR3 has 13 amino acids. Here the CDR3 reads CASSSDRGHGYTF. CDR3 DNA: TGTGCCAGCAGTTCAGACAGGGGTCATGGCTACACCTTC.

The rearrangement joins TRBV29-1 to TRBJ1-2, with unresolved D. The CDR3 spans 14 residues. The V gene lost 3 bases and the J gene lost 0 bases, with 11 bases spanning the gap. Germline CDR1 SQVTM, CDR2 ANQGSEA. In nucleotides, the CDR3 is TGCAGCGTTGACCCGGGAGGGACTAACTATGGCTACACCTTC. Amino acid sequence: CSVDPGGTNYGYTF.

The chain recombines TRBV12-3 or TRBV12-4 with TRBJ2-1, with a weak D call TRBD2 (5 bases). Trimming removed 6 bases from V and 4 bases from J, with 7 bases in between. This CDR3 is built from 12 residues. DNA for the CDR3: TGTGCCAGCAGCCGGAGGTACAATGAGCAGTTCTTC. Translated, it gives CASSRRYNEQFF.